This T cell receptor (beta chain) was observed in a study of blood T cell repertoires in COVID-19. Turning to the study itself: The United States, Italy and Spain supplied acute and convalescent COVID-19 samples. PBMCs, B-cell-depleted T cells, or T cells were the source of the cDNA or gDNA that made up the material.

In the original analysis: Amplification from reference gene primers served as the basis for estimated nucleated cell counts. Method: immunoSEQ multiplex PCR; TCRdb's copy keeps in-frame clones and lacks some. The DNA was the basis for D and trimming; V, J and clone size are from that table. Of around 80,000 clones listed, approximately 85% are singletons. V was pared by 5 bases and J by 8 bases, with 19 bases between. This CDR3 spans 14 amino acids. The germline gives CDR1 SGHRS, CDR2 YFSETQ. There are a few counts of this clone. The Seattle patients joined while their infection was active and were tracked longitudinally afterward.

Sequences were obtained from peripheral blood. The origin of this receptor is a man aged 50 or older with COVID-19, enrolled during active disease. The chain joins TRBV5-1 to TRBJ1-2; D is possibly TRBD1 (5 bases). In DNA, the CDR3 is TGCGCCAGCAGGTTAACCGAAGGGGTTTGGGGCTACACCTTC. Amino acid sequence: CASRLTEGVWGYTF.